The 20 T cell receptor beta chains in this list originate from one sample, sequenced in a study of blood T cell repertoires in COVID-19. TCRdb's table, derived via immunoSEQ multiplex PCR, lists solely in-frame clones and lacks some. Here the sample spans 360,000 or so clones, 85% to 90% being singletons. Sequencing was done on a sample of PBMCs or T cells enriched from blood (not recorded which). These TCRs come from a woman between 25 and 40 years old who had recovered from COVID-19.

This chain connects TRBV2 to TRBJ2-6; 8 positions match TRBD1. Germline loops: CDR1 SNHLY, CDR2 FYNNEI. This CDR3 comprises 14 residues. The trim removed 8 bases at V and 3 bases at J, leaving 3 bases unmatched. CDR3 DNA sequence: TGTGCCAGCCTCAGGGGGCTTGGGGCCAACGTCCTGACTTTC. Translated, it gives CASLRGLGANVLTF.

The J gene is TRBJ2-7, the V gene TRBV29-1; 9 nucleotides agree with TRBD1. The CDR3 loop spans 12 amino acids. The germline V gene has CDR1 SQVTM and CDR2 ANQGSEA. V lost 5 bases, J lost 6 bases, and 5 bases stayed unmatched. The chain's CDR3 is CSVWGQGIEQYF. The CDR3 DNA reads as TGCAGCGTTTGGGGACAGGGCATCGAGCAGTACTTC.

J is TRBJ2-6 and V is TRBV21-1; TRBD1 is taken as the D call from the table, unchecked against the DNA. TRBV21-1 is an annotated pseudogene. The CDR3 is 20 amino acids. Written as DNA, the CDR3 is TGTGCCAGCAGCATAAACGCCCGGGACAGGGGGGTCGGAGGGGCCAACGTCCTGACTTTC. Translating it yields CASSINARDRGVGGANVLTF.

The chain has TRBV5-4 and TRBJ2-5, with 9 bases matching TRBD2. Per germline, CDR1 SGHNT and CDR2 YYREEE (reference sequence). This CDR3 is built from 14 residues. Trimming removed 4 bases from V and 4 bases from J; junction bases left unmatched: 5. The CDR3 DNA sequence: TGTGCCAGCAGCCCAGCGGGGGGCACAGAGACCCAGTACTTC. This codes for CASSPAGGTETQYF.

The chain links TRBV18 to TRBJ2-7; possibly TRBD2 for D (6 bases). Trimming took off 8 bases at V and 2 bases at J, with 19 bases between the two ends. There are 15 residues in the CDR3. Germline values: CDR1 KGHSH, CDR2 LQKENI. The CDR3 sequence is CASAAGREIPYEQYF. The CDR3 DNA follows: TGTGCCAGCGCAGCAGGCCGGGAGATCCCCTACGAGCAGTACTTC. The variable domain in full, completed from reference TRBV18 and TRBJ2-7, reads NAGVMQNPRHLVRRRGQEARLRCSPMKGHSHVYWYRQLPEEGLKFMVYLQKENIIDESGMPKERFSAEFPKEGPSILRIQQVVRGDSAAYFCASAAGREIPYEQYFGPGTRLTVT.

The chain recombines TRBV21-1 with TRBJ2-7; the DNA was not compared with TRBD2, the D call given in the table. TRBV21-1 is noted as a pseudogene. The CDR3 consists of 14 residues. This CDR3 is CASSIRTRPLEQYF. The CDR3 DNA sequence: TGTGCCAGCAGCATTAGGACTAGACCTCTCGAGCAGTACTTC.

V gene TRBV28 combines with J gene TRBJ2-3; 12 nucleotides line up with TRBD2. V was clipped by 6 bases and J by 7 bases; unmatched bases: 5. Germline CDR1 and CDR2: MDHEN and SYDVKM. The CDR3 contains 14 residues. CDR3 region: CASRSTSGSHTQYF. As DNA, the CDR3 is TGTGCCAGCAGATCGACTAGCGGGAGCCATACGCAGTATTTT.

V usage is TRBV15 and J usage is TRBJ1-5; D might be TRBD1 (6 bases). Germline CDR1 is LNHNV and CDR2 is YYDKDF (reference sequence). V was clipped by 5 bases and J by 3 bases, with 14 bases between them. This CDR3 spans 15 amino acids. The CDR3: CATSPARGNNQPQHF. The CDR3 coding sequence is TGTGCCACCAGCCCTGCCAGGGGAAACAATCAGCCCCAGCATTTT. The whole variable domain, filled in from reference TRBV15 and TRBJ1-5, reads DAMVIQNPRYQVTQFGKPVTLSCSQTLNHNVMYWYQQKSSQAPKLLFHYYDKDFNNEADTPDNFQSRRPNTSFCFLDIRSPGLGDTAMYLCATSPARGNNQPQHFGDGTRLSIL.

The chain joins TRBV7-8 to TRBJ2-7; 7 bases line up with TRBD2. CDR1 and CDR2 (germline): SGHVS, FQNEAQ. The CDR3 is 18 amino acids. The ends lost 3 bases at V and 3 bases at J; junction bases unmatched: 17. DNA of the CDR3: TGTGCCAGCAGCTTTATCTCTTTAGGCGGGAGACCTTACTACGAGCAGTACTTC. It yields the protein CASSFISLGGRPYYEQYF.

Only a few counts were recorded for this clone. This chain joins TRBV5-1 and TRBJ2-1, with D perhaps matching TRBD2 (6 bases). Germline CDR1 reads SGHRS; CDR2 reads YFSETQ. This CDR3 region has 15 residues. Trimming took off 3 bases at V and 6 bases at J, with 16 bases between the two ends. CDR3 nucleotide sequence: TGCGCCAGCAGCTGGGGACTCGTCGGGGTCAATGAGCAGTTCTTC. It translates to CASSWGLVGVNEQFF. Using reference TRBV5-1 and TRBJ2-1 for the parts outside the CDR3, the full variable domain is KAGVTQTPRYLIKTRGQQVTLSCSPISGHRSVSWYQQTPGQGLQFLFEYFSETQRNKGNFPGRFSGRQFSNSRSEMNVSTLELGDSALYLCASSWGLVGVNEQFFGPGTRLTVL.

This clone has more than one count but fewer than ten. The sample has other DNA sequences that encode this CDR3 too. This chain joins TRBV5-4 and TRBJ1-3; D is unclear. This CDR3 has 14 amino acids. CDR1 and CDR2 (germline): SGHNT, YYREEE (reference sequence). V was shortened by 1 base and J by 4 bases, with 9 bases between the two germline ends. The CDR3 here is CASSLKGAGNTIYF. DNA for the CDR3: TGTGCCAGCAGCTTGAAGGGAGCCGGAAACACCATATATTTT. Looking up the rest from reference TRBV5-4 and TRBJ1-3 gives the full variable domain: ETGVTQSPTHLIKTRGQQVTLRCSSQSGHNTVSWYQQALGQGPQFIFQYYREEENGRGNFPPRFSGLQFPNYSSELNVNALELDDSALYLCASSLKGAGNTIYFGEGSWLTVV.

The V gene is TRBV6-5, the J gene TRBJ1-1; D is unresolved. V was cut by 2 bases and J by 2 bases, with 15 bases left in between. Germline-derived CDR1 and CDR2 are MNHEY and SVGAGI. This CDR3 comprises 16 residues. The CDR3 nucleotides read TGTGCCAGCAGTTACGGCAGTTTAGGAGGTAACACTGAAGCTTTCTTT. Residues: CASSYGSLGGNTEAFF.

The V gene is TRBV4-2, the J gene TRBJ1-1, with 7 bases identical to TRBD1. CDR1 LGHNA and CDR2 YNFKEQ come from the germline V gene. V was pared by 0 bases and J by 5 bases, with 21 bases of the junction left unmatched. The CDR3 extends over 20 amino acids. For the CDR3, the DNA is TGTGCCAGCAGCCAAGATTACGGGATCGGGACAGCGGGCTTCAGGACTGAAGCTTTCTTT. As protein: CASSQDYGIGTAGFRTEAFF.

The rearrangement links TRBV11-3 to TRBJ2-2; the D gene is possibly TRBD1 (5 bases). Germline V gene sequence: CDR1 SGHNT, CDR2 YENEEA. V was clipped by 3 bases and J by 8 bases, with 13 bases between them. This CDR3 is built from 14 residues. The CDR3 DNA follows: TGTGCCAGCAGCTTTTTGGGGCTGGGTGGGGAGCTGTTTTTT. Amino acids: CASSFLGLGGELFF.

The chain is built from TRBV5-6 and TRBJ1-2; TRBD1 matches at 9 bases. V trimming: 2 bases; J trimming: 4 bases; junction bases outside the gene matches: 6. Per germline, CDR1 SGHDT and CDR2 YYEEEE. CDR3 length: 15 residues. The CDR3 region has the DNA TGTGCCAGCAGCTTTCGGACAGGGGCGGGCTATGGCTACACCTTC. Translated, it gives CASSFRTGAGYGYTF.

The CDR3 nucleotides are TGCGCCAGCTGCCGGACGGGATATAATTCACCCCTCCACTTT. It yields the protein CASCRTGYNSPLHF. V usage is TRBV10-2 and J usage is TRBJ1-6; no reliable D call. Germline V CDR1 and CDR2: WSHSY, SAAADI. Trimming left V 8 bases short and J 4 bases short, with 12 bases between. This CDR3 has 14 residues.

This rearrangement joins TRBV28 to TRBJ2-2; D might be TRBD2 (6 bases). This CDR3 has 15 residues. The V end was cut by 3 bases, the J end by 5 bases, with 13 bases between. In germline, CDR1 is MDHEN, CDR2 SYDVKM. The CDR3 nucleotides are TGTGCCAGCAGTTTTTCAGCTGGGACTACCGGGGAGCTGTTTTTT. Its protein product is CASSFSAGTTGELFF.

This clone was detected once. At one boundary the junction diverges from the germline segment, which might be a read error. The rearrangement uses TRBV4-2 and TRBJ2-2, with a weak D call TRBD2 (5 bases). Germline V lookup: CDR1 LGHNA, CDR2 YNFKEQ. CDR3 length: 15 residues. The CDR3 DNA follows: TGTGCCAGCACCCAAGAGGGCACTTTCACCGGGGAGCTGTTTTTT. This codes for CASTQEGTFTGELFF.

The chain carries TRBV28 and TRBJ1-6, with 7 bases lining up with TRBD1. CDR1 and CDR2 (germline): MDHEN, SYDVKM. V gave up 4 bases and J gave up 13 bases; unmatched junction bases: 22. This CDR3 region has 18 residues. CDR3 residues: CASSSPDLSGTAIRPLHF. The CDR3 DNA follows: TGTGCCAGCAGTTCACCCGATCTTTCCGGGACAGCTATTCGGCCCCTCCACTTT.

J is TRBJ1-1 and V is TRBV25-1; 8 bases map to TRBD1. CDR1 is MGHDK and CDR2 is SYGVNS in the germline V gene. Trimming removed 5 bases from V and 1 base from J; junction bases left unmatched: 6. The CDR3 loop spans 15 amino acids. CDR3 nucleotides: TGTGCCAGCAGTACCACAGGGGGGGGGAACACTGAAGCTTTCTTT. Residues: CASSTTGGGNTEAFF.